These 30 T cell receptor beta chains share one sample of origin, sequenced in a study of PD-1 blockade in classical Hodgkin lymphoma. Sequencing was performed with immunoSEQ multiplex PCR; in TCRdb, only in-frame clones are kept and a portion is missing. Here the sample spans some 14,000 clones, approximately 77% being singletons. No patient escaped relapse after autologous stem cell transplantation, and brentuximab vedotin exposure varied. The starting material was peripheral blood mononuclear cells (PBMCs), obtained at baseline. Receptor source: a human donor with classical Hodgkin lymphoma.

This clone was recorded only once. V and J are TRBV7-3 and TRBJ2-5; 7 positions match TRBD1. The CDR3 length is 15 residues. V shed 5 bases, J shed 1 base, and the junction held 7 bases outside the gene matches. CDR1 SGHTA and CDR2 FQGTGA come from the germline V gene. The CDR3 DNA reads TGTGCCAGCAGCCCCCTGGGACAGACCCAAGAGACCCAGTACTTC. It specifies CASSPLGQTQETQYF.

V and J are TRBV11-3 and TRBJ2-3; D not resolved. The CDR3 runs to 12 residues. The V gene lost 2 bases and the J gene lost 7 bases, with 7 bases spanning the gap. The germline CDR1 and CDR2 sequences are SGHNT and YENEEA. CDR3 sequence (DNA): TGTGCCAGCAGCTTAACTTCTAATACGCAGTATTTT. Translation: CASSLTSNTQYF.

This rearrangement joins TRBV5-1 to TRBJ2-1; no firm D call. The V end was cut by 1 base, the J end by 5 bases, with 10 bases between. The CDR3 contains 14 residues. Germline CDR1 and CDR2: SGHRS and YFSETQ. CDR3 sequence (DNA): TGCGCCAGCAGCTTGAACAGCGTGAACAATGAGCAGTTCTTC. Translating it yields CASSLNSVNNEQFF.

This chain uses TRBV28 with TRBJ1-2, with D perhaps matching TRBD1 (5 bases). Deletions cut 5 bases from V and 5 bases from J, with 18 bases between. Germline lookup yields CDR1 MDHEN and CDR2 SYDVKM. This CDR3 is built from 15 residues. The CDR3 loop is CASSPAGGGGYGYTF. For the CDR3, the DNA is TGTGCCAGCAGTCCCGCCGGCGGGGGTGGGTATGGCTACACCTTC.

The chain employs TRBV4-3 and TRBJ2-7; either TRBD1 or TRBD2 may fit D (5 bases each). With 4 bases removed from V and 2 bases from J, the gap between germline ends came to 21 bases. CDR3 length: 17 amino acids. CDR1 and CDR2 (germline): LGHNA, YSLEER. The CDR3 protein is CASSLRAFGGGTYEQYF. CDR3 DNA sequence: TGCGCCAGCAGCCTGAGGGCCTTTGGTGGGGGAACCTACGAGCAGTACTTC.

V gene TRBV29-1 combines with J gene TRBJ2-5; D unclear. Per germline, CDR1 SQVTM and CDR2 ANQGSEA. V was trimmed by 1 base and J by 7 bases, leaving 10 bases between them. This CDR3 region has 12 residues. The CDR3 DNA reads TGCAGCGTTGAAGCCGTTAGGGCGACCCAGTACTTC. It translates to CSVEAVRATQYF.

The J gene is TRBJ1-2, the V gene TRBV5-1; 7 bases match TRBD1. CDR3 size: 15 residues. The germline V gene encodes CDR1 SGHRS and CDR2 YFSETQ. V lost 0 bases, J lost 4 bases, and 6 bases stayed unmatched. CDR3: CASSLAGTASYGYTF. The CDR3 DNA follows: TGCGCCAGCAGCTTGGCGGGGACAGCAAGCTATGGCTACACCTTC.

The CDR3 protein is CASSEALSETQYF. CDR3 in DNA: TGTGCCAGCAGTGAAGCCCTATCTGAGACCCAGTACTTC. This chain uses TRBV2 with TRBJ2-5, with D hard to call. Germline V lookup: CDR1 SNHLY, CDR2 FYNNEI. This CDR3 is 13 amino acids long. V was pared by 0 bases and J by 5 bases, with 7 bases between.

The chain uses TRBV20-1 and TRBJ2-1; tentatively, D is TRBD2 (5 bases). CDR1 is DFQATT and CDR2 is SNEGSKA in the germline V gene (reference sequence). The CDR3 sequence is 9 residues long. The V end was cut by 7 bases, the J end by 10 bases, with 8 bases between. The CDR3 is CSGEREQFF. The CDR3 DNA sequence: TGCAGTGGCGAGCGGGAGCAGTTCTTC.

The table lists this clone with a count of one. The junction departs from germline at one end; a sequencing error may be responsible. The chain has TRBV15 and TRBJ1-4; D possibly corresponds to TRBD1 (5 bases). Germline CDR1 reads LNHNV; CDR2 reads YYDKDF (reference sequence). The CDR3 consists of 15 residues. The CDR3 loop reads CATSKDSVANEKLFF. The CDR3 bases are TGTGCCACCAGCAAAGACAGCGTTGCTAACGAAAAACTGTTTTTT. Supplemented by reference TRBV15 and TRBJ1-4, the full variable domain reads DAMVIQNPRYQVTQFGKPVTLSCSQTLNHNVMYWYQQKSSQAPKLLFHYYDKDFNNEADTPDNFQSRRPNTSFCFLDIRSPGLGDTAMYLCATSKDSVANEKLFFGSGTQLSVL.

The chain couples TRBV7-6 to TRBJ1-6; D gene ambiguous. The CDR3 extends over 15 amino acids. Germline CDR1 and CDR2: SGHVS and FNYEAQ. V shed 8 bases and J shed 0 bases, with 11 bases lying between them. The CDR3 is CASGAGSSYNSPLHF. CDR3 in DNA: TGTGCCAGCGGCGCCGGGAGCTCCTATAATTCACCCCTCCACTTT.

V gene TRBV6-6 combines with J gene TRBJ1-2, with 7 bases matching TRBD1. Germline-derived CDR1 and CDR2 are MNHNY and SVGAGI (reference sequence). Unmatched junction bases numbered 8, after V lost 2 bases and J lost 5 bases. The CDR3 is made up of 15 amino acids. For the CDR3, the DNA is TGTGCCAGCAGTTACCGCCAGGGGGTTGGTTATGGCTACACCTTC. Encoded protein: CASSYRQGVGYGYTF.

The chain has TRBV29-1 and TRBJ2-6; no clear D. CDR1 and CDR2 from the germline V gene are SQVTM and ANQGSEA. The CDR3 has 12 amino acids. Trimming pared 6 bases from V and 5 bases from J, leaving 8 bases between. The CDR3 DNA is TGCAGCGTGAAAGTCTGGGCCAACGTCCTGACTTTC. Translation gives CSVKVWANVLTF. Looking up the rest from reference TRBV29-1 and TRBJ2-6 gives the full variable domain: SAVISQKPSRDICQRGTSLTIQCQVDSQVTMMFWYRQQPGQSLTLIATANQGSEATYESGFVIDKFPISRPNLTFSTLTVSNMSPEDSSIYLCSVKVWANVLTFGAGSRLTVL.

This clone has just a few counts. The V gene is TRBV5-8, the J gene TRBJ2-5, with D tentatively TRBD1 (6 bases). This CDR3 has 14 amino acids. From germline, CDR1 is SGHTS and CDR2 YDEGEE. V shed 4 bases and J shed 5 bases, with 15 bases lying between them. The CDR3 nucleotides are TGTGCCAGCAGCCCGGTACAGGGTTTCGAGACCCAGTACTTC. Its translation is CASSPVQGFETQYF.

In this sample, this clone turned up once. V and J are TRBV7-6 and TRBJ1-2, with no clear D. Germline CDR1 and CDR2: SGHVS and FNYEAQ. There are 16 residues in the CDR3. V lost 4 bases and J lost 7, with 22 bases in between. CDR3 protein: CASSSEDGLSSGGYTF. The CDR3 DNA is TGTGCCAGCAGCTCGGAGGATGGACTGTCGAGTGGTGGCTACACCTTC.

The chain carries TRBV5-6 and TRBJ2-3; 9 positions agree with TRBD2. V was clipped by 1 base and J by 2 bases; unmatched bases: 2. In germline, CDR1 is SGHDT, CDR2 YYEEEE. The CDR3 is 15 amino acids. For the CDR3, the DNA is TGTGCCAGCAGCTTGACTAGCGGGCTCACAGATACGCAGTATTTT. It translates to CASSLTSGLTDTQYF.

This chain links TRBV6-5 with TRBJ1-5, with D perhaps matching TRBD1 (5 bases). The CDR3 totals 15 residues. From germline, CDR1 is MNHEY and CDR2 SVGAGI. The V end lost 7 bases, the J end lost 0 bases, and 13 bases lay between the germline ends. In DNA, the CDR3 is TGTGCCAGCAAGGAGGCAGGGATTAGCAATCAGCCCCAGCATTTT. Translation gives CASKEAGISNQPQHF.

This chain uses TRBV28 with TRBJ2-4, with 8 bases matching TRBD2. Germline CDR1 reads MDHEN; CDR2 reads SYDVKM. The CDR3 runs to 14 residues. The trim removed 6 bases at V and 7 bases at J, leaving 8 bases unmatched. In DNA form, the CDR3 reads TGTGCCAGCAGCAAGGGAACGGGGGGGAACATTCAGTACTTC. It specifies CASSKGTGGNIQYF.

The V call is TRBV11-2, the J call TRBJ1-1; TRBD1 is a possible D gene (5 bases). Trimming shortened V by 4 bases and J by 5 bases, and 14 bases separated the two germline ends. The CDR3 sequence is 14 residues long. The germline gives CDR1 SGHAT, CDR2 FQNNGV. DNA of the CDR3: TGTGCCAGCAGCTCCCTTCGGGGGAGAACTGAAGCTTTCTTT. This encodes CASSSLRGRTEAFF.

The V call is TRBV4-3, the J call TRBJ2-7; D is perhaps TRBD1 (5 bases). Germline V gives CDR1 LGHNA, CDR2 YSLEER. The CDR3 extends over 13 amino acids. Trimming stripped 3 bases from V and 7 bases from J, with 13 bases between. Written as DNA, the CDR3 is TGCGCCAGCAGCCACAGGGCCCAAGGGGAGCAGTACTTC. Protein product: CASSHRAQGEQYF.

V and J are TRBV5-8 and TRBJ1-1; no definite D call. In germline, CDR1 is SGHTS, CDR2 YDEGEE. The CDR3 loop spans 17 amino acids. V lost 5 bases, J lost 3 bases, and 23 bases lay in between. The CDR3 region is CASSSDIPWVVDTEAFF. In nucleotides, the CDR3 is TGTGCCAGCAGTTCAGACATTCCCTGGGTCGTTGACACTGAAGCTTTCTTT.

The chain has TRBV11-3 and TRBJ2-7; 7 nucleotides match TRBD2. The CDR3 contains 16 residues. Germline V gene lookup returns CDR1 SGHNT and CDR2 YENEEA. After removal of 5 bases from V and 0 bases from J, the junction contained 10 bases not matched to a gene. The CDR3: CASSAKTSWGSYEQYF. In DNA form, the CDR3 reads TGTGCCAGCAGCGCTAAGACTAGCTGGGGCTCCTACGAGCAGTACTTC.

The chain joins TRBV27 to TRBJ1-2, with D possibly TRBD1 on 5 matching bases. Germline V lookup: CDR1 MNHEY, CDR2 SMNVEV (reference sequence). V dropped 6 bases and J dropped 0 bases, with 14 bases sitting between them. This CDR3 is built from 15 residues. The chain's CDR3 is CASREKGLANYGYTF. The CDR3, as DNA: TGTGCCAGCAGAGAGAAGGGGTTAGCTAACTATGGCTACACCTTC.

Comment on this clone: This sample also contains other DNA sequences that code for the same CDR3. This chain joins TRBV5-4 and TRBJ1-2, with a possible D match to TRBD1 (5 bases). CDR1 is SGHNT and CDR2 is YYREEE in the germline V gene (reference sequence). The length of the CDR3 is 12 residues. V was trimmed by 4 bases and J by 3 bases, leaving 7 bases between them. CDR3 sequence (DNA): TGTGCCAGCAGCCCCAGGGACTATGGCTACACCTTC. Translating gives CASSPRDYGYTF.

The CDR3 DNA reads as TGTGCCAGCAGTTACGGGTCAGGAGATTACGAGCAGTACTTC. Encoded protein: CASSYGSGDYEQYF. The V gene is TRBV6-6, the J gene TRBJ2-7; D remains ambiguous. V gave up 2 bases and J gave up 4 bases, with 12 bases separating them. Germline values: CDR1 MNHNY, CDR2 SVGAGI (reference sequence). The CDR3 is 14 residues long.

The V call is TRBV10-3, the J call TRBJ2-5; the D is unclear. Trimming pared 0 bases from V and 5 bases from J, leaving 7 bases between. The CDR3 totals 13 residues. Germline V gene data show CDR1 as ENHRY and CDR2 as SYGVKD. CDR3 nucleotides: TGTGCCATCAGTGAGTCAAGCCCGGAGACCCAGTACTTC. This encodes CAISESSPETQYF.

V usage is TRBV6-4 and J usage is TRBJ1-1, with TRBD1 as a possible D gene (6 bases). The germline V gene has CDR1 MRHNA and CDR2 SNTAGT. Between the trimmed V and J ends, which lost 8 bases and 3 bases, there was a span of 19 bases. The CDR3 loop spans 15 amino acids. The CDR3 loop reads CASGGDRKGDTEAFF. The CDR3 DNA follows: TGTGCCAGCGGGGGAGACAGGAAGGGGGACACTGAAGCTTTCTTT.

V usage is TRBV9 and J usage is TRBJ2-5; D could derive from TRBD1 or TRBD2 (5 bases each). Trimming cost V 3 bases and J 1 base, with 19 bases left between them. The CDR3 has 17 residues. Germline CDR1 is SGDLS and CDR2 is YYNGEE. CDR3 in DNA: TGTGCCAGCAGCGCTTCTTGGGGGACGCTACGCCAAGAGACCCAGTACTTC. It is translated as CASSASWGTLRQETQYF.

The chain recombines TRBV5-1 with TRBJ1-1, with 7 positions matching TRBD1. The CDR3 is 16 residues long. Germline values: CDR1 SGHRS, CDR2 YFSETQ. V shed 1 base and J 5 bases; nucleotides not matched to a gene: 11. CDR3 sequence (DNA): TGCGCCAGCAGCTTGTTGGCAAGGGGGCAAGGAACTGAAGCTTTCTTT. Protein: CASSLLARGQGTEAFF.

A single count supports this clone. The gene calls are TRBV28 and TRBJ1-4; the D gene is possibly TRBD1 (5 bases). This CDR3 has 14 amino acids. The V gene lost 3 bases and the J gene lost 5 bases, with 10 bases spanning the gap. CDR1 is MDHEN and CDR2 is SYDVKM in the germline V gene. The CDR3 bases are TGTGCCAGCAGTTTCATGGCAGGGAATGAAAAACTGTTTTTT. Its translation: CASSFMAGNEKLFF. Full variable domain (remainder filled in from reference TRBV28 and TRBJ1-4): DVKVTQSSRYLVKRTGEKVFLECVQDMDHENMFWYRQDPGLGLRLIYFSYDVKMKEKGDIPEGYSVSREKKERFSLILESASTNQTSMYLCASSFMAGNEKLFFGSGTQLSVL.